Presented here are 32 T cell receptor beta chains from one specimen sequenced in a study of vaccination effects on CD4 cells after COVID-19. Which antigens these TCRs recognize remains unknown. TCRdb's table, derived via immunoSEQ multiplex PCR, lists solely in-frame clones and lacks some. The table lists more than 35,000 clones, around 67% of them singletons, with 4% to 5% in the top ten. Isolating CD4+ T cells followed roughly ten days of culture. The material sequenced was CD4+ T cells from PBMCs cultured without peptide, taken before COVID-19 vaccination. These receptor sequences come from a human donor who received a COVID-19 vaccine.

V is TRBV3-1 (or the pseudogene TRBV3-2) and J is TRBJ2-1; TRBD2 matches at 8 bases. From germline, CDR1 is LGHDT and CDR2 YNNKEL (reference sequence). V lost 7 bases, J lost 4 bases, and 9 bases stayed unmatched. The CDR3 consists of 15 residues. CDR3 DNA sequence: TGTGCCAGCATAGGGGCGGGAGGACTATACAATGAGCAGTTCTTC. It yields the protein CASIGAGGLYNEQFF.

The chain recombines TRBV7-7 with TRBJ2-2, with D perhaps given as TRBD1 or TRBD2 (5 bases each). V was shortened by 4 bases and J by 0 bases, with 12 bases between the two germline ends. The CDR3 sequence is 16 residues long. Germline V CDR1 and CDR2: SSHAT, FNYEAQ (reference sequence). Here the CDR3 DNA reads TGTGCCAGCAGCTCGGGACGACTTACGAACACCGGGGAGCTGTTTTTT. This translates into CASSSGRLTNTGELFF.

The CDR3 is CASSPGRLLSYNEQFF. In nucleotides, the CDR3 is TGTGCCAGCAGCCCGGGCCGCCTCCTTTCCTACAATGAGCAGTTCTTC. The chain recombines TRBV7-7 with TRBJ2-1; D is undetermined. CDR3 length: 16 amino acids. V lost 5 bases to trimming and J lost 1 base, with 15 bases between them. The germline CDR1 and CDR2 sequences are SSHAT and FNYEAQ (reference sequence).

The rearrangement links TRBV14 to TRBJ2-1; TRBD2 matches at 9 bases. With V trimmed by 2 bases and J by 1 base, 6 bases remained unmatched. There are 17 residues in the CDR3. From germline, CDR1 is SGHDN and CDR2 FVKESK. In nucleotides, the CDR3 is TGTGCCAGCAGCCAATGGGCGGGGGGGGCGTCCTACAATGAGCAGTTCTTC. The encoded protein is CASSQWAGGASYNEQFF.

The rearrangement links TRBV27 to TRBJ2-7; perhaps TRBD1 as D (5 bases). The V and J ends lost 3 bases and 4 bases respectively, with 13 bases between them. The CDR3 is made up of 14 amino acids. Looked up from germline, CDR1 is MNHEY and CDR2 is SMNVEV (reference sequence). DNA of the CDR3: TGTGCCAGCAGTTTGTACAGCCCAGGGTACGAGCAGTACTTC. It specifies CASSLYSPGYEQYF.

In DNA, the CDR3 is TGTGCCAGTAGTGACCCCCTGAGAAGAGGCAATGAGCAGTTCTTC. It translates to CASSDPLRRGNEQFF. The chain combines TRBV19 with TRBJ2-1; D gene unclear. Germline V gives CDR1 LNHDA, CDR2 SQIVND (reference sequence). CDR3 length equals 15 residues. The V and J ends lost 5 bases and 6 bases respectively, with 17 bases between them.

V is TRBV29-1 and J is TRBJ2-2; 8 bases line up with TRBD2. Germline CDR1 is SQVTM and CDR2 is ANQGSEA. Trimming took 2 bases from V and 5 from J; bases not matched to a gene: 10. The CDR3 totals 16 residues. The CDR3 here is CSVESFVGRGTGELFF. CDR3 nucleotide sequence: TGCAGCGTTGAATCGTTTGTCGGGAGGGGGACCGGGGAGCTGTTTTTT.

The CDR3 here is CASSQGQETQYF. CDR3 in DNA: TGTGCCAGCAGCCAAGGCCAAGAGACCCAGTACTTC. This chain joins TRBV3-1 (or the pseudogene TRBV3-2) and TRBJ2-5; no clear D gene. Looked up from germline, CDR1 is LGHDT and CDR2 is YNNKEL (reference sequence). The germline V and J ends were trimmed by 1 base and 1 base, with 1 base remaining between them. This CDR3 is built from 12 residues.

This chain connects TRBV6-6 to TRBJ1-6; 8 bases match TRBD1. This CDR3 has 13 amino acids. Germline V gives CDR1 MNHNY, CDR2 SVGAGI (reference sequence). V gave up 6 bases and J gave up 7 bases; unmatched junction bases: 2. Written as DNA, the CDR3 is TGTGCCAGCAGACAGGGGGAGAATTCACCCCTCCACTTT. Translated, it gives CASRQGENSPLHF.

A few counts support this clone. CDR3 loop: CASSLPGTSFNEQFF. Written as DNA, the CDR3 is TGTGCCAGCTCACTTCCCGGGACTAGCTTTAATGAGCAGTTCTTC. This chain joins TRBV18 and TRBJ2-1, with 9 bases identical to TRBD2. This CDR3 comprises 15 residues. V gave up 4 bases and J gave up 7 bases; unmatched junction bases: 8. Germline assignment: CDR1 KGHSH and CDR2 LQKENI.

The CDR3 nucleotides read TGTGCCAGCAGCCAAGACAGGGGACAGCCCCAGCATTTT. Its protein product is CASSQDRGQPQHF. V usage is TRBV11-2 and J usage is TRBJ1-5, with 8 bases that match TRBD1. Germline CDR1 SGHAT, CDR2 FQNNGV. The CDR3 covers 13 residues. V gave up 5 bases and J gave up 7 bases; unmatched junction bases: 4. Based on the CDR3 plus reference TRBV11-2 and TRBJ1-5, the full variable domain is EAGVAQSPRYKIIEKRQSVAFWCNPISGHATLYWYQQILGQGPKLLIQFQNNGVVDDSQLPKDRFSAERLKGVDSTLKIQPAKLEDSAVYLCASSQDRGQPQHFGDGTRLSIL.

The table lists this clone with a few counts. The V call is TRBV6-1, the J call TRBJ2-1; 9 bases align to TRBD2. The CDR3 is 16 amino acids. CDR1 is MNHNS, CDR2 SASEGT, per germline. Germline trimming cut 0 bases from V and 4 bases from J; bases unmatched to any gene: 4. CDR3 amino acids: CASSEALSGGYNEQFF. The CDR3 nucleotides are TGTGCCAGCAGTGAAGCGCTTAGCGGGGGATACAATGAGCAGTTCTTC.

CDR3 nucleotide sequence: TGTGCCAGCACTATTTGGGGGCTTGGCTACACCTTC. It is translated as CASTIWGLGYTF. This chain connects TRBV3-1 (or the pseudogene TRBV3-2) to TRBJ1-2, with D perhaps matching TRBD1 (6 bases). V gave up 7 bases and J gave up 7 bases, with 13 bases separating them. Germline V gene sequence: CDR1 LGHDT, CDR2 YNNKEL (reference sequence). The CDR3 extends over 12 amino acids.

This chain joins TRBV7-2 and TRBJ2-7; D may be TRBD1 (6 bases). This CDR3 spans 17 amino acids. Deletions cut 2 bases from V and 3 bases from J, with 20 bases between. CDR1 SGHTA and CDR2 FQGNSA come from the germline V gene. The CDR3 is CASSLYRVGQGYYEQYF. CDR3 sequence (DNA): TGTGCCAGCAGCTTATATCGGGTCGGGCAGGGGTACTACGAGCAGTACTTC.

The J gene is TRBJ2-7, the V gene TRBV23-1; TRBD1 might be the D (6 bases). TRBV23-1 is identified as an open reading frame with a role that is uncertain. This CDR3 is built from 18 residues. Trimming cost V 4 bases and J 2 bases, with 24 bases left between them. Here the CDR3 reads CASSPIPVGGQEPYEQYF. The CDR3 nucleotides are TGCGCCAGCAGTCCCATTCCAGTTGGGGGACAAGAACCCTACGAGCAGTACTTC.

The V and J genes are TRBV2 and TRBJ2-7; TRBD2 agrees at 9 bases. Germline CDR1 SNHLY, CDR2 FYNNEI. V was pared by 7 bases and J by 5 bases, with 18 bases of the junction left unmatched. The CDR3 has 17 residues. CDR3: CASNRLAPGLAQDEQYF. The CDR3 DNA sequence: TGTGCCAGCAATCGGCTGGCCCCGGGACTAGCTCAGGACGAGCAGTACTTC.

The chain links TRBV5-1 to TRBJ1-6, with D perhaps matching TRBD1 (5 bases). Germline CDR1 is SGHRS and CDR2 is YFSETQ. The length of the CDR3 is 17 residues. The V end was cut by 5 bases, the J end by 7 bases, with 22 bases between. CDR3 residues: CASSLLSPGPSNSPLHF. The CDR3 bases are TGCGCCAGCAGTTTACTATCGCCGGGACCGTCGAATTCACCCCTCCACTTT.

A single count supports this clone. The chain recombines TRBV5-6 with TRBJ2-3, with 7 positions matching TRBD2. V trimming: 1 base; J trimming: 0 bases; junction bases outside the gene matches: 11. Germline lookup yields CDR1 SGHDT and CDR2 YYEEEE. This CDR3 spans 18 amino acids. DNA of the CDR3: TGTGCCAGCAGCTTGTACTACGCCCGGGAGGTTAGCACAGATACGCAGTATTTT. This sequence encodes CASSLYYAREVSTDTQYF.

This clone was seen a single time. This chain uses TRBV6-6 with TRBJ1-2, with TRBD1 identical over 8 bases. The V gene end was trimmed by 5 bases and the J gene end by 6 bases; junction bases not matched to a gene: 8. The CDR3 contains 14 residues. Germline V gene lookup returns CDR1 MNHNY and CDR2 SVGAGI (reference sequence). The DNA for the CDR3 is TGTGCCAGCAGTCGAGAAGACAGGGGCGATGGCTACACCTTC. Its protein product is CASSREDRGDGYTF.

Here the CDR3 reads CASSPRREGTKNIQYF. In nucleotides, the CDR3 is TGTGCCAGCTCACCACGGCGGGAGGGCACGAAAAACATTCAGTACTTC. This rearrangement joins TRBV18 to TRBJ2-4; 9 positions match TRBD2. This CDR3 region has 16 residues. The V gene's germline CDR1 is KGHSH and CDR2 LQKENI. V shed 1 base, J shed 4 bases, and the junction held 5 bases outside the gene matches.

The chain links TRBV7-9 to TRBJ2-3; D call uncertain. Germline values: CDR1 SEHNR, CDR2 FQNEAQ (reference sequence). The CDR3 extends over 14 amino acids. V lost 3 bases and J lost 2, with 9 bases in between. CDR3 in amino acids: CASSFGATTDTQYF. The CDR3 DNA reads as TGTGCCAGCAGCTTTGGAGCGACCACAGATACGCAGTATTTT.

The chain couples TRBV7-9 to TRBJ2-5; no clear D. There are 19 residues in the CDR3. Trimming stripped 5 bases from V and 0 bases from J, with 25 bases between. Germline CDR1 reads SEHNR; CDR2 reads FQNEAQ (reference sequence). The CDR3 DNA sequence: TGTGCCAGCAGCGTCCAAACCCCCTGGCAGGAGATTTACCAAGAGACCCAGTACTTC. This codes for CASSVQTPWQEIYQETQYF.

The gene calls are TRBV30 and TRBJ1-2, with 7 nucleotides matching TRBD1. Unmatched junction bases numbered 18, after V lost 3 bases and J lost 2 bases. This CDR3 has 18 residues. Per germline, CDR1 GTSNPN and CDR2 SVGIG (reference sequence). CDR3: CAWRVRPRDRNPNYGYTF. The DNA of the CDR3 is TGTGCCTGGAGGGTTAGGCCTCGGGACAGAAATCCAAACTATGGCTACACCTTC.

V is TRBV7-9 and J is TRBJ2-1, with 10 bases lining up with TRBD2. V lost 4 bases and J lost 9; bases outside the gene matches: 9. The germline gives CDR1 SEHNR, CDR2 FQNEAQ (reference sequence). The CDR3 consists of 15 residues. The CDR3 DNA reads TGTGCCAGCAGCTATGAGCGGGGGGGCTTGACTGAGCAGTTCTTC. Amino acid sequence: CASSYERGGLTEQFF.

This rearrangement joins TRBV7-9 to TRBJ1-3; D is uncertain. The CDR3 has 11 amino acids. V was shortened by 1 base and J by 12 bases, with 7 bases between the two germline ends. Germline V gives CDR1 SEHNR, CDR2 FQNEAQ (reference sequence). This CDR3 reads CASSLGEIIYF. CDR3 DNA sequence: TGTGCCAGCAGCTTAGGGGAGATCATATATTTT.

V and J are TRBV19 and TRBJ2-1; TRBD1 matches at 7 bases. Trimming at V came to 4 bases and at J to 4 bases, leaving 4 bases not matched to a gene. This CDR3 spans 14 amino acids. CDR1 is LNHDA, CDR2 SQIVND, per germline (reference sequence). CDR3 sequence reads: CASSTGTVYNEQFF. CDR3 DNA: TGTGCCAGTAGTACCGGGACAGTATACAATGAGCAGTTCTTC.

CDR3 coding DNA: TGTGCCAGCAGCTTACTGAAAAGGACAGGGCCCACCGGGGAGCTGTTTTTT. Amino acids: CASSLLKRTGPTGELFF. The chain couples TRBV11-2 to TRBJ2-2; TRBD1 aligns across 8 bases. CDR1 is SGHAT, CDR2 FQNNGV, per germline. This CDR3 is 17 amino acids long. Trimming at V came to 2 bases and at J to 4 bases, leaving 9 bases not matched to a gene. The full variable domain, in which reference TRBV11-2 and TRBJ2-2 provide the parts outside the CDR3, is EAGVAQSPRYKIIEKRQSVAFWCNPISGHATLYWYQQILGQGPKLLIQFQNNGVVDDSQLPKDRFSAERLKGVDSTLKIQPAKLEDSAVYLCASSLLKRTGPTGELFFGEGSRLTVL.

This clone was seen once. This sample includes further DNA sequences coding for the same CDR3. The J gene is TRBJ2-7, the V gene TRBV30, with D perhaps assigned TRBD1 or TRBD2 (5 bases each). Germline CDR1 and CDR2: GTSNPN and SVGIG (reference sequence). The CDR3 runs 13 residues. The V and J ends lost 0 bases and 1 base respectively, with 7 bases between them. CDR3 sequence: CAWSVGGSYEQYF. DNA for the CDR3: TGTGCCTGGAGTGTTGGGGGTTCCTACGAGCAGTACTTC.

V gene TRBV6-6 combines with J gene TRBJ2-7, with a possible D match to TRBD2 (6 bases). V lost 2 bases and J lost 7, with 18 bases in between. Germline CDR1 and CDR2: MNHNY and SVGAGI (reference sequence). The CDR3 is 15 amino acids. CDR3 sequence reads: CASSYGTPSGGEQYF. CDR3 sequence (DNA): TGTGCCAGCAGTTACGGAACTCCGAGTGGGGGGGAGCAGTACTTC.

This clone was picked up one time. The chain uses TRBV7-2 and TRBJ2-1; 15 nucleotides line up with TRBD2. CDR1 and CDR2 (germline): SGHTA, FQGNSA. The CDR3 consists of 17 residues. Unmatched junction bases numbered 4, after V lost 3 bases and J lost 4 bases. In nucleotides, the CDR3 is TGTGCCAGCAGCTTCCGGACTAGCGGGAGGGGATACAATGAGCAGTTCTTC. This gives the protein CASSFRTSGRGYNEQFF.

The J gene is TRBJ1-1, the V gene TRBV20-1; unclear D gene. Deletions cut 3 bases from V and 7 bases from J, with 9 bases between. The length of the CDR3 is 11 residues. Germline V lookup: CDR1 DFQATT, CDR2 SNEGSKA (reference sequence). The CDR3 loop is CSASRLNEAFF. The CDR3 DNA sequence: TGCAGTGCTAGTCGGTTGAATGAAGCTTTCTTT.

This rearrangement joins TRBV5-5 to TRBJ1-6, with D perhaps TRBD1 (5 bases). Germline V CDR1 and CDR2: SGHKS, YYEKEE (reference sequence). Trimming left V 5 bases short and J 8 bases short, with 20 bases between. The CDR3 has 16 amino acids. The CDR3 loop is CASSQRPNGGDSPLHF. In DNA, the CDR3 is TGTGCCAGCAGTCAACGTCCAAATGGGGGGGATTCACCCCTCCACTTT.